The rows below give T cell receptor beta chains drawn from one sample of a study of blood T cell repertoires in COVID-19. Some clones are missing from TCRdb's copy, which holds only in-frame ones; the method was immunoSEQ multiplex PCR. The table lists 50,000 to 70,000 clones, around 84% of them singletons. Sequenced: peripheral blood. These receptors all stem from a human donor with active COVID-19. The donor label of this sample is uncertain. Each CDR3 is given with its conserved first and last residue. The order of the fields is clone size, V gene, D gene, J gene, CDR3 protein, CDR3 DNA. D genes are given only for firm matches. Some rows have no size entry. The others give once, few or many, or a class for an expanded clone.

abundance: .; v_gene: TRBV9; d_gene: .; j_gene: TRBJ2-5; CDR3aa: CASSLRGEETQYF; CDR3nt: TGTGCCAGCAGCTTGAGAGGAGAAGAGACCCAGTACTTC
abundance: .; v_gene: TRBV29-1; d_gene: .; j_gene: TRBJ1-6; CDR3aa: CSVADSLGSPLHF; CDR3nt: TGCAGCGTTGCCGACTCCTTAGGATCACCCCTCCACTTT
abundance: .; v_gene: TRBV19; d_gene: TRBD1; j_gene: TRBJ2-1; CDR3aa: CASSRDRGNEQFF; CDR3nt: TGTGCCAGTAGTAGGGACAGGGGGAATGAGCAGTTCTTC
abundance: .; v_gene: TRBV7-8; d_gene: .; j_gene: TRBJ1-5; CDR3aa: CASSLMTGNSNQPQHF; CDR3nt: TGTGCCAGCAGCTTGATGACGGGGAATAGCAATCAGCCCCAGCATTTT
abundance: .; v_gene: TRBV5-5; d_gene: TRBD1; j_gene: TRBJ2-7; CDR3aa: CASTGQVLSSSSYEQYF; CDR3nt: TGTGCCAGCACCGGACAGGTTCTATCATCGTCGTCCTACGAGCAGTACTTC
abundance: .; v_gene: TRBV7-3; d_gene: TRBD2; j_gene: TRBJ2-2; CDR3aa: CASSNIAGAGTGELFF; CDR3nt: TGTGCCAGCAGCAATATAGCGGGAGCGGGCACCGGGGAGCTGTTTTTT
abundance: .; v_gene: TRBV7-9; d_gene: TRBD1; j_gene: TRBJ1-2; CDR3aa: CASSLAPAGGYGYTF; CDR3nt: TGTGCCAGCAGCTTAGCGCCGGCAGGGGGATATGGCTACACCTTC
abundance: once; v_gene: TRBV19; d_gene: TRBD2; j_gene: TRBJ2-1; CDR3aa: CASSTSGARNEQFF; CDR3nt: TGTGCCAGTAGTACCAGCGGGGCACGCAATGAGCAGTTCTTC
abundance: .; v_gene: TRBV27; d_gene: .; j_gene: TRBJ2-1; CDR3aa: CASRRTNYNEQFF; CDR3nt: TGTGCCAGCCGAAGGACAAACTACAATGAGCAGTTCTTC
abundance: .; v_gene: TRBV4-1; d_gene: .; j_gene: TRBJ1-5; CDR3aa: CASSQDYSLSNQPQHF; CDR3nt: TGCGCCAGCAGCCAAGATTATAGCCTTAGCAATCAGCCCCAGCATTTT
abundance: .; v_gene: TRBV18; d_gene: .; j_gene: TRBJ1-1; CDR3aa: CASSPNRGNTEAFF; CDR3nt: TGTGCCAGCTCACCAAATCGAGGGAACACTGAAGCTTTCTTT
abundance: once; v_gene: TRBV3-1/TRBV3-2; d_gene: TRBD2; j_gene: TRBJ2-5; CDR3aa: CASSQGLAGGQETQYF; CDR3nt: TGTGCCAGCAGCCAAGGACTAGCGGGGGGCCAAGAGACCCAGTACTTC
abundance: .; v_gene: TRBV7-2; d_gene: TRBD2; j_gene: TRBJ2-7; CDR3aa: CASSLAGTTSSYEQYF; CDR3nt: TGTGCCAGCAGCTTAGCTGGGACTACGAGCTCCTACGAGCAGTACTTC
abundance: .; v_gene: TRBV5-1; d_gene: TRBD2; j_gene: TRBJ2-7; CDR3aa: CASSLGSSGGLYEQYF; CDR3nt: TGCGCCAGCAGCTTGGGGTCTAGCGGGGGCCTTTACGAGCAGTACTTC
abundance: .; v_gene: TRBV25-1; d_gene: .; j_gene: TRBJ2-1; CDR3aa: CASSRQTRLYNEQFF; CDR3nt: TGTGCCAGCAGTCGCCAGACTAGACTCTACAATGAGCAGTTCTTC
abundance: .; v_gene: TRBV5-6; d_gene: .; j_gene: TRBJ1-5; CDR3aa: CASSLYRGYDQPQHF; CDR3nt: TGTGCCAGCAGCTTGTATAGGGGGTACGATCAGCCCCAGCATTTT
abundance: .; v_gene: TRBV19; d_gene: .; j_gene: TRBJ1-5; CDR3aa: CASSILQFSNQPQHF; CDR3nt: TGTGCCAGTAGTATTCTGCAGTTTAGCAATCAGCCCCAGCATTTT
abundance: few; v_gene: TRBV29-1; d_gene: .; j_gene: TRBJ2-7; CDR3aa: CSVVSYDEQYF; CDR3nt: TGCAGCGTTGTTAGCTACGACGAGCAGTACTTC
abundance: .; v_gene: TRBV27; d_gene: TRBD1; j_gene: TRBJ1-5; CDR3aa: CASSSTGGGQPQHF; CDR3nt: TGTGCCAGCAGTTCAACAGGGGGAGGGCAGCCCCAGCATTTT
abundance: once; v_gene: TRBV19; d_gene: TRBD1; j_gene: TRBJ1-2; CDR3aa: CASSKRTGQELGYTF; CDR3nt: TGTGCCAGTAGTAAGAGAACGGGACAGGAACTGGGCTACACCTTC
abundance: .; v_gene: TRBV7-9; d_gene: TRBD2; j_gene: TRBJ2-5; CDR3aa: CASSSGDPGKGETQYF; CDR3nt: TGTGCCAGCAGCAGCGGGGACCCAGGGAAGGGGGAGACCCAGTACTTC
abundance: .; v_gene: TRBV29-1; d_gene: TRBD1; j_gene: TRBJ1-1; CDR3aa: CSVGNTGGARDTEAFF; CDR3nt: TGCAGCGTCGGAAATACAGGGGGTGCCCGGGACACTGAAGCTTTCTTT
abundance: .; v_gene: TRBV1; d_gene: .; j_gene: TRBJ2-2; CDR3aa: CTSSQDRNTGELFF; CDR3nt: TGCACCAGCAGCCAAGATCGGAACACCGGGGAGCTGTTTTTT
abundance: .; v_gene: TRBV14; d_gene: TRBD2; j_gene: TRBJ2-3; CDR3aa: CASSQGVSGADTQYF; CDR3nt: TGTGCCAGCAGCCAGGGGGTGAGCGGGGCAGATACGCAGTATTTT
abundance: .; v_gene: TRBV9; d_gene: TRBD1; j_gene: TRBJ1-5; CDR3aa: CASSPEGQGNQPQHF; CDR3nt: TGTGCCAGCAGCCCCGAGGGACAGGGCAATCAGCCCCAGCATTTT
abundance: .; v_gene: TRBV6-6; d_gene: TRBD1; j_gene: TRBJ2-7; CDR3aa: CASSYGQGALPAQQYF; CDR3nt: TGTGCCAGCAGTTATGGTCAGGGGGCCTTACCGGCCCAGCAGTACTTC
abundance: .; v_gene: TRBV5-1; d_gene: .; j_gene: TRBJ1-3; CDR3aa: CASSLAVQGRYSGNTIYF; CDR3nt: TGCGCCAGCAGCTTGGCGGTCCAGGGAAGATATTCTGGAAACACCATATATTTT
abundance: .; v_gene: TRBV27; d_gene: .; j_gene: TRBJ2-7; CDR3aa: CASTPFTGYEQYF; CDR3nt: TGTGCCAGCACCCCATTCACAGGCTACGAGCAGTACTTC
abundance: .; v_gene: TRBV10-3; d_gene: .; j_gene: TRBJ1-3; CDR3aa: CAIRRDPGSSGNTIYF; CDR3nt: TGTGCCATCAGGCGGGATCCAGGATCCTCTGGAAACACCATATATTTT
abundance: .; v_gene: TRBV20-1; d_gene: .; j_gene: TRBJ2-7; CDR3aa: CSASTDTYEQYF; CDR3nt: TGCAGTGCTAGTACGGACACCTACGAGCAGTACTTC
abundance: .; v_gene: TRBV29-1; d_gene: .; j_gene: TRBJ1-4; CDR3aa: CSIRTGGTTGKLFF; CDR3nt: TGCAGCATCCGGACCGGGGGGACAACTGGAAAACTGTTTTTT
abundance: .; v_gene: TRBV4-2; d_gene: .; j_gene: TRBJ2-1; CDR3aa: CASSPGAQGGNEQFF; CDR3nt: TGTGCCAGCAGCCCTGGGGCCCAAGGGGGCAATGAGCAGTTCTTC
abundance: .; v_gene: TRBV2; d_gene: .; j_gene: TRBJ2-1; CDR3aa: CASGSEARNNEQFF; CDR3nt: TGTGCCAGCGGTTCCGAGGCGCGCAACAATGAGCAGTTCTTC
abundance: few; v_gene: TRBV7-2; d_gene: .; j_gene: TRBJ2-3; CDR3aa: CASSLDRNTQYF; CDR3nt: TGTGCCAGCAGCTTAGACAGGAATACGCAGTATTTT
abundance: .; v_gene: TRBV30; d_gene: TRBD2; j_gene: TRBJ2-6; CDR3aa: CAWTSGGPSGANVLTF; CDR3nt: TGTGCCTGGACTAGCGGGGGGCCCTCTGGGGCCAACGTCCTGACTTTC
abundance: .; v_gene: TRBV28; d_gene: TRBD1; j_gene: TRBJ1-2; CDR3aa: CASLGAQGAGGYTF; CDR3nt: TGTGCCAGCCTCGGCGCGCAGGGGGCTGGTGGCTACACCTTC
abundance: once; v_gene: TRBV28; d_gene: .; j_gene: TRBJ2-7; CDR3aa: CASSTRVPYEQYF; CDR3nt: TGTGCCAGCAGTACCAGGGTACCCTACGAGCAGTACTTC
abundance: few; v_gene: TRBV15; d_gene: .; j_gene: TRBJ1-2; CDR3aa: CATSSIRGGYGYTF; CDR3nt: TGTGCCACCAGCAGTATCAGGGGTGGCTATGGCTACACCTTC
abundance: .; v_gene: TRBV7-9; d_gene: .; j_gene: TRBJ2-7; CDR3aa: CASSQGRGPWDEQYF; CDR3nt: TGTGCCAGCAGCCAAGGAAGGGGCCCATGGGACGAGCAGTACTTC
abundance: .; v_gene: TRBV5-1; d_gene: .; j_gene: TRBJ2-2; CDR3aa: CASSSGLIGTGELFF; CDR3nt: TGCGCCAGCAGCTCCGGACTCATAGGCACCGGGGAGCTGTTTTTT
abundance: .; v_gene: TRBV7-2; d_gene: TRBD2; j_gene: TRBJ2-7; CDR3aa: CASSLLAGEWQQYF; CDR3nt: TGTGCCAGCAGCTTACTAGCGGGAGAGTGGCAGCAGTACTTC
abundance: .; v_gene: TRBV7-9; d_gene: .; j_gene: TRBJ1-6; CDR3aa: CASSFTTGMNSPLHF; CDR3nt: TGTGCCAGCAGCTTCACAACAGGGATGAATTCACCCCTCCACTTT
abundance: .; v_gene: TRBV24-1; d_gene: .; j_gene: TRBJ2-2; CDR3aa: CATSDTTTGFTGELFF; CDR3nt: TGTGCCACCAGTGATACTACTACAGGGTTCACCGGGGAGCTGTTTTTT
abundance: few; v_gene: TRBV5-1; d_gene: TRBD1; j_gene: TRBJ2-2; CDR3aa: CASTTGGRRTGELFF; CDR3nt: TGCGCCAGCACGACAGGGGGCCGTAGAACCGGGGAGCTGTTTTTT
abundance: few; v_gene: TRBV7-3; d_gene: TRBD2; j_gene: TRBJ2-7; CDR3aa: CASSLLAGTNEQYF; CDR3nt: TGTGCCAGCAGCTTACTAGCGGGGACTAACGAGCAGTACTTC
abundance: .; v_gene: TRBV9; d_gene: .; j_gene: TRBJ2-1; CDR3aa: CASSITGSNEQFF; CDR3nt: TGTGCCAGCAGCATCACGGGATCCAATGAGCAGTTCTTC
abundance: .; v_gene: TRBV7-3; d_gene: TRBD2; j_gene: TRBJ2-5; CDR3aa: CASSSAGGVSETQYF; CDR3nt: TGTGCCAGCAGCTCGGCGGGGGGCGTCAGTGAGACCCAGTACTTC
abundance: .; v_gene: TRBV11-2; d_gene: TRBD2; j_gene: TRBJ2-5; CDR3aa: CASSLTTSGWETQYF; CDR3nt: TGTGCCAGCAGCTTAACGACTAGCGGGTGGGAGACCCAGTACTTC
abundance: .; v_gene: TRBV5-8; d_gene: .; j_gene: TRBJ1-5; CDR3aa: CASERGGYNQPQHF; CDR3nt: TGTGCCAGCGAACGAGGGGGTTACAATCAGCCCCAGCATTTT
abundance: few; v_gene: TRBV5-6; d_gene: TRBD1; j_gene: TRBJ1-4; CDR3aa: CASSLHTGANEKLFF; CDR3nt: TGTGCCAGCAGCTTGCATACAGGGGCGAATGAAAAACTGTTTTTT
abundance: .; v_gene: TRBV5-1; d_gene: TRBD1; j_gene: TRBJ2-6; CDR3aa: CASSSRDRDSSGANVLTF; CDR3nt: TGCGCCAGCAGCTCCCGGGACAGGGATTCTTCCGGGGCCAACGTCCTGACTTTC
abundance: .; v_gene: TRBV7-2; d_gene: .; j_gene: TRBJ1-5; CDR3aa: CASSLSREVSQPQHF; CDR3nt: TGTGCCAGCAGCTTAAGCAGGGAAGTTAGTCAGCCCCAGCATTTT
abundance: .; v_gene: TRBV7-9; d_gene: TRBD2; j_gene: TRBJ2-7; CDR3aa: CASSHWDYGVYEQYF; CDR3nt: TGTGCCAGCAGCCACTGGGACTATGGAGTCTACGAGCAGTACTTC
abundance: .; v_gene: TRBV4-2; d_gene: TRBD2; j_gene: TRBJ2-3; CDR3aa: CASSQDILAGPLSTDTQYF; CDR3nt: TGTGCCAGCAGCCAAGATATTCTAGCGGGGCCTCTTAGCACAGATACGCAGTATTTT